The 8 T cell receptor beta chains presented below share a single source sample, sequenced in a study of blood T cell repertoires in COVID-19. TCRdb keeps only in-frame clones here, not all; method: immunoSEQ multiplex PCR. The profile shows approximately 70,000 clones, approximately 90% of them singletons. What was sequenced was peripheral blood. The source is a woman aged 55-69 years with active COVID-19.

This chain joins TRBV7-9 and TRBJ1-4; D may be TRBD1 (6 bases). The CDR3 covers 15 residues. The V end was cut by 3 bases, the J end by 5 bases, with 13 bases between. Germline lookup yields CDR1 SEHNR and CDR2 FQNEAQ (reference sequence). The CDR3 loop reads CASSFNTGQNEKLFF. The CDR3 coding sequence is TGTGCCAGCAGCTTCAATACAGGACAGAATGAAAAACTGTTTTTT.

The rearrangement uses TRBV13 and TRBJ1-2; a possible D gene is TRBD1 (5 bases). V lost 5 bases to trimming and J lost 11 bases, with 21 bases between them. The V gene's germline CDR1 is PRHDT and CDR2 FYEKMQ (reference sequence). The CDR3 spans 14 residues. CDR3 sequence reads: CASSPPGGAGYYTF. As DNA, the CDR3 is TGTGCCAGCAGCCCCCCCGGCGGGGCTGGCTATTACACCTTC.

This rearrangement joins TRBV28 to TRBJ2-7; the match to TRBD2 covers 11 bases. The CDR3 consists of 16 residues. The germline V gene has CDR1 MDHEN and CDR2 SYDVKM. Trimming at V came to 3 bases and at J to 0 bases, leaving 4 bases not matched to a gene. The CDR3 DNA reads as TGTGCCAGCAGTTTCCAGACTAGCGGGGTCTCCTACGAGCAGTACTTC. This translates into CASSFQTSGVSYEQYF.

The chain is built from TRBV27 and TRBJ1-1, with D possibly TRBD1 on 5 matching bases. The V gene's germline CDR1 is MNHEY and CDR2 SMNVEV (reference sequence). Deletions cut 5 bases from V and 4 bases from J, with 17 bases between. The CDR3 length is 15 residues. For the CDR3, the DNA is TGTGCCAGCAGTAGGGGCGGCTGGGGCGGCACTGAAGCTTTCTTT. Translation: CASSRGGWGGTEAFF.

The chain employs TRBV7-9 and TRBJ2-7; D gene ambiguous. In germline, CDR1 is SEHNR, CDR2 FQNEAQ (reference sequence). Between the trimmed V and J ends, which lost 3 bases and 1 base, there was a span of 10 bases. The CDR3 sequence is 14 residues long. The CDR3 loop reads CASSLLASSYEQYF. In DNA form, the CDR3 reads TGTGCCAGCAGCTTGTTGGCCAGTTCCTACGAGCAGTACTTC.

This chain connects TRBV5-4 to TRBJ1-2, with D possibly TRBD1 on 5 matching bases. The germline V gene encodes CDR1 SGHNT and CDR2 YYREEE (reference sequence). The CDR3 totals 17 residues. The ends were cut back, 2 bases at V and 1 base at J, with 18 bases in the middle. The CDR3 region has the DNA TGTGCCAGCAGCTTTGGAGGGGTCGCAGGGATTAACTATGGCTACACCTTC. Protein sequence: CASSFGGVAGINYGYTF.

V gene TRBV28 combines with J gene TRBJ2-1; maybe TRBD1 (6 bases). Between the trimmed V and J ends, which lost 8 bases and 9 bases, there was a span of 20 bases. The CDR3 is 14 residues long. Germline V lookup: CDR1 MDHEN, CDR2 SYDVKM. The CDR3 region is CASLGGRGPGEQFF. CDR3 bases: TGTGCCAGCCTCGGTGGCAGGGGCCCGGGTGAGCAGTTCTTC.

The rearrangement uses TRBV5-1 and TRBJ1-1, with D maybe TRBD1 (6 bases). The germline V gene encodes CDR1 SGHRS and CDR2 YFSETQ. V was shortened by 4 bases and J by 0 bases, with 13 bases between the two germline ends. The CDR3 length is 15 residues. In DNA, the CDR3 is TGCGCCAGCAGCGCACAACAGGGATTGAACACTGAAGCTTTCTTT. This encodes CASSAQQGLNTEAFF. The full variable domain, completed using reference TRBV5-1 and TRBJ1-1, is KAGVTQTPRYLIKTRGQQVTLSCSPISGHRSVSWYQQTPGQGLQFLFEYFSETQRNKGNFPGRFSGRQFSNSRSEMNVSTLELGDSALYLCASSAQQGLNTEAFFGQGTRLTVV.